This TCR beta chain was recovered during a study of cytomegalovirus exposure and HLA in healthy donors. For the study at large: Early release data held approximately 81 million unique TCRs from HLA-typed donors.

Study-level findings and limits: Researchers catalogued around 150 TCR beta chains as cytomegalovirus-associated. The Asian-associated ancestry cluster reportedly had fewer N-insertions than the approximately 700-donor mean in a later analysis.

For this clone: Antigen: not known.

Vbeta (60) and Jbeta (13) primers were used in the PCR. Clones were sequenced by immunoSEQ multiplex PCR, and TCRdb holds only the in-frame ones, with some missing. The profile covers fewer than 140,000 clones, with over 70% appearing a single time and 2.8% taken by the ten largest. Sequencing used PBMCs. The clonotype originates from a female donor in good health and CMV-seronegative.

CDR3 protein: CASRYGTYNEQFF. The CDR3 DNA reads as TGTGCCAGCAGATACGGGACCTACAATGAGCAGTTCTTC. This chain joins TRBV2 and TRBJ2-1; D is possibly TRBD2 (5 bases). Germline CDR1 and CDR2: SNHLY and FYNNEI. The V and J ends lost 6 bases and 2 bases respectively, with 8 bases between them. The CDR3 is made up of 13 amino acids.